The T cell receptor (beta chain) described here comes from a study of T cell responses to AZD1222 COVID-19 vaccine. Here immunoSEQ multiplex PCR was the method, and the copy in TCRdb shows in-frame clones only, minus some. The table lists about 180,000 clones, about nine tenths of them singletons. About this clone itself: As yet, its antigen is unknown.

Notes on the study in general: Samples come after the peak T cell response, not at day 14. Donors in the cohort were predominantly white British and more often female, and clonal diversity was possibly underestimated. Unmutated variant regions reportedly attract nearly half of all spike-specific TCRs.

The sample here was peripheral blood, taken 28 days after the second AZD1222 dose. This sequence was found in an adult who received the AZD1222 COVID-19 vaccine.

CDR3 sequence: CASSLGLGLYNEQFF. The CDR3 coding sequence is TGTGCCAGCAGCCTGGGACTGGGACTCTACAATGAGCAGTTCTTC. This rearrangement joins TRBV14 to TRBJ2-1, with D tentatively TRBD2 (6 bases). This CDR3 spans 15 amino acids. The germline V gene has CDR1 SGHDN and CDR2 FVKESK. Trimming stripped 4 bases from V and 3 bases from J, with 13 bases between.